This is a list of T cell receptor beta chains from one sample in a study of regulatory T cells in long-lasting Graves disease. TCRdb passed the multiplex PCR reads through MiXCR, listing each CDR3 protein once. The profile covers roughly 530,000 distinct CDR3 sequences, with about 16% appearing a single time and approximately 25% taken by the ten largest. This sample was shared with a second study, whose subject was T cells in Graves' hyperthyroidism and ophthalmopathy.

The material sequenced was peripheral blood mononuclear cells (PBMCs), taken at new diagnosis, from a patient treated with antithyroid drugs. These receptor sequences come from a woman aged 35 to 59 with Graves disease. Each CDR3 is given with its conserved first and last residue. The D gene is left open where the match is weak. Rows may omit the clone size; those that give it use once, few, many or a size class.

J: TRBJ2-7; V: TRBV10-1; size: NA; D: NA; CDR3: CASSESKGGEQYF; DNA: TGCGCCAGCAGTGAGTCGAAAGGGGGGGAGCAGTACTTC
J: TRBJ2-7; V: TRBV5-1; size: NA; D: NA; CDR3: CASSLDGNRYEQYF; DNA: TGCGCCAGCAGCTTGGACGGAAATAGATACGAGCAGTACTTC
J: TRBJ2-5; V: TRBV27; size: few; D: NA; CDR3: CASSLIGGGFKETQYF; DNA: TGTGCCAGCAGTTTAATAGGTGGGGGCTTTAAAGAGACCCAGTACTTC
J: TRBJ2-3; V: TRBV3-1; size: many; D: TRBD1; CDR3: CASSLSTGGVGDTQYF; DNA: TGTGCCAGCAGCCTCTCGACAGGGGGAGTTGGAGATACGCAGTATTTT
J: TRBJ1-1; V: TRBV7-9; size: NA; D: NA; CDR3: CASSLGPFTEAFF; DNA: TGTGCCAGCAGCTTGGGACCTTTCACTGAAGCTTTCTTT
J: TRBJ1-1; V: TRBV5-1; size: many; D: NA; CDR3: CASSFDRWTEAFF; DNA: TGCGCCAGCAGCTTCGACAGGTGGACTGAAGCTTTCTTT
J: TRBJ2-7; V: TRBV27; size: many; D: NA; CDR3: CASSLGRVNTYEQYF; DNA: TGTGCCAGCAGCCTGGGACGGGTAAATACCTACGAGCAGTACTTC
J: TRBJ2-2; V: TRBV13; size: NA; D: NA; CDR3: CASSSGGRSGELFF; DNA: TGTGCCAGCAGCTCCGGAGGTCGGTCCGGGGAGCTGTTTTTT
J: TRBJ1-1; V: TRBV2; size: once; D: TRBD1; CDR3: CASIDRDTEAFF; DNA: TGTGCCAGCATTGACAGGGACACTGAAGCTTTCTTT
J: TRBJ2-2; V: TRBV6-1; size: NA; D: TRBD2; CDR3: CASSERERGNTGELFF; DNA: TGTGCCAGCAGTGAACGGGAGCGGGGGAACACCGGGGAGCTGTTTTTT
J: TRBJ2-3; V: TRBV3-1; size: many; D: NA; CDR3: CASSQDPDSTDTQYF; DNA: TGTGCCAGCAGCCAAGATCCTGATAGCACAGATACGCAGTATTTT
J: TRBJ2-7; V: TRBV11-2; size: many; D: TRBD2; CDR3: CASRAIGLAGPSAKIF; DNA: TGTGCCAGCCGAGCTATAGGACTAGCGGGCCCGTCGGCCAAGATCTTC
J: TRBJ2-3; V: TRBV18; size: many; D: NA; CDR3: CASSPTAGTSTDTQYF; DNA: TGTGCCAGCTCACCTACGGCAGGGACTAGCACAGATACGCAGTATTTT
J: TRBJ2-7; V: TRBV3-1; size: many; D: NA; CDR3: CASSPSRTVPSYEQYF; DNA: TGTGCCAGCAGCCCCTCAAGGACAGTTCCCTCCTACGAGCAGTACTTC
J: TRBJ1-2; V: TRBV25-1; size: few; D: NA; CDR3: CASSRGTPIDGYTF; DNA: TGTGCCAGCAGCCGCGGGACGCCAATTGATGGCTACACCTTC
J: TRBJ1-6; V: TRBV12-3/TRBV12-4; size: few; D: NA; CDR3: CASTLSGWNSPLHF; DNA: TGTGCCAGCACCCTTTCGGGGTGGAATTCACCCCTCCACTTT
J: TRBJ2-3; V: TRBV7-8; size: many; D: NA; CDR3: CASSLSPVAENTQYF; DNA: TGTGCCAGCAGCTTAAGCCCCGTAGCGGAGAATACGCAGTATTTT
J: TRBJ1-3; V: TRBV29-1; size: once; D: NA; CDR3: CSAGGNTIYF; DNA: TGCAGCGCGGGTGGAAACACCATATATTTT
J: TRBJ1-1; V: TRBV11-3; size: NA; D: NA; CDR3: CASSFAADTEAFF; DNA: TGTGCCAGCAGCTTTGCAGCGGACACTGAAGCTTTCTTT
J: TRBJ1-5; V: TRBV5-5; size: NA; D: NA; CDR3: CASSYRDTEVNQPQHF; DNA: TGTGCCAGCAGCTACAGGGACACGGAGGTAAATCAGCCCCAGCATTTT
J: TRBJ2-2; V: TRBV20-1; size: NA; D: TRBD1; CDR3: CSAQDRVTNTGELFF; DNA: TGCAGTGCCCAGGACAGGGTTACGAACACCGGGGAGCTGTTTTTT
J: TRBJ1-1; V: TRBV27; size: many; D: NA; CDR3: CASSLSRGTEAFF; DNA: TGTGCCAGCAGCTTATCCAGGGGCACTGAAGCTTTCTTT
J: TRBJ2-5; V: TRBV19; size: NA; D: TRBD2; CDR3: CAVRDLNPAGAQYF; DNA: TGTGCCGTTAGGGACCTTAACCCAGCGGGGGCCCAGTACTTC
J: TRBJ1-1; V: TRBV9; size: NA; D: NA; CDR3: CASSVVGGSEAFF; DNA: TGTGCCAGCAGCGTAGTTGGAGGGTCTGAAGCTTTCTTT
J: TRBJ2-1; V: TRBV30; size: few; D: TRBD1; CDR3: CAWSSGTGDYNEQFF; DNA: TGTGCCTGGAGCTCCGGGACAGGGGACTACAATGAGCAGTTCTTC
J: TRBJ1-3; V: TRBV10-3; size: NA; D: NA; CDR3: CAISVPDVGNTIYF; DNA: TGTGCCATCAGTGTTCCGGATGTTGGAAACACCATATATTTT
J: TRBJ2-6; V: TRBV6-1; size: NA; D: NA; CDR3: CASRRGFSSGANVLTF; DNA: TGTGCCAGCAGGAGGGGTTTCAGCTCTGGGGCCAACGTCCTGACTTTC
J: TRBJ2-7; V: TRBV20-1; size: few; D: TRBD2; CDR3: CSARGTSGGPSYEQYF; DNA: TGCAGTGCTAGAGGGACTAGCGGGGGCCCTTCCTACGAGCAGTACTTC
J: TRBJ1-1; V: TRBV20-1; size: NA; D: NA; CDR3: CSARDSLLQRAFF; DNA: TGCAGTGCTAGAGATTCGCTCTTACAACGGGCTTTCTTT
J: TRBJ2-7; V: TRBV19; size: few; D: NA; CDR3: CASSIGQGIEQYF; DNA: TGTGCCAGTAGTATCGGTCAGGGGATCGAGCAGTACTTC
J: TRBJ2-1; V: TRBV4-1; size: many; D: NA; CDR3: CASSQDPGPNEQFF; DNA: TGCGCCAGCAGCCAGGACCCGGGCCCCAATGAGCAGTTCTTC
J: TRBJ2-4; V: TRBV18; size: many; D: TRBD1; CDR3: CASSPPGTGGNIQYF; DNA: TGTGCCAGCTCACCACCCGGGACAGGGGGAAACATTCAGTACTTC
J: TRBJ1-5; V: TRBV7-9; size: NA; D: TRBD1; CDR3: CASSLWSPDRGNQPQHF; DNA: TGTGCCAGCAGCTTGTGGAGCCCCGACAGGGGCAATCAGCCCCAGCATTTT
J: TRBJ1-1; V: TRBV7-3; size: many; D: TRBD1; CDR3: CASSPQAGTVNTEAFF; DNA: TGTGCCAGCAGCCCACAGGCCGGGACAGTGAACACTGAAGCTTTCTTT
J: TRBJ1-1; V: TRBV3-1; size: many; D: NA; CDR3: CASSQGPGSDTEAFF; DNA: TGTGCCAGCAGCCAAGGCCCAGGGAGCGACACTGAAGCTTTCTTT
J: TRBJ1-2; V: TRBV20-1; size: many; D: NA; CDR3: CSAYQAKRGLSYTF; DNA: TGCAGTGCTTATCAGGCGAAACGGGGGCTAAGCTACACCTTC
J: TRBJ2-1; V: TRBV3-1; size: NA; D: TRBD1; CDR3: CASSGGTGGHEQFF; DNA: TGTGCCAGCAGCGGCGGGACAGGGGGACATGAGCAGTTCTTC
J: TRBJ1-2; V: TRBV12-3/TRBV12-4; size: many; D: NA; CDR3: CASSNPNNYGYTF; DNA: TGTGCCAGCAGTAATCCGAATAACTATGGCTACACCTTC
J: TRBJ1-5; V: TRBV3-1; size: NA; D: NA; CDR3: CASSLDGRQPQHF; DNA: TGTGCCAGCAGCCTGGACGGTCGTCAGCCCCAGCATTTT
J: TRBJ2-7; V: TRBV2; size: many; D: TRBD2; CDR3: CASRATSGGADEQYF; DNA: TGTGCCAGCAGAGCCACTAGCGGGGGGGCGGACGAGCAGTACTTC
J: TRBJ2-5; V: TRBV12-3/TRBV12-4; size: once; D: TRBD2; CDR3: CASTPAGRVETQYF; DNA: TGTGCCAGCACCCCGGCTGGGAGGGTAGAGACCCAGTACTTC
J: TRBJ1-4; V: TRBV3-1; size: NA; D: NA; CDR3: CASSQGPSTNEKLFF; DNA: TGTGCCAGCAGCCAAGGACCCTCAACTAATGAAAAACTGTTTTTT
J: TRBJ2-1; V: TRBV19; size: few; D: TRBD2; CDR3: CASSMVSSGYNEQFF; DNA: TGTGCCAGTAGTATGGTGAGTAGCGGGTACAATGAGCAGTTCTTC
J: TRBJ2-7; V: TRBV5-4; size: few; D: NA; CDR3: CASSRDGLSYEQYF; DNA: TGTGCCAGCAGCCGGGACGGTCTTTCCTACGAGCAGTACTTC
J: TRBJ2-1; V: TRBV20-1; size: many; D: NA; CDR3: CSAGVNEQFF; DNA: TGCAGTGCTGGGGTCAATGAGCAGTTCTTC